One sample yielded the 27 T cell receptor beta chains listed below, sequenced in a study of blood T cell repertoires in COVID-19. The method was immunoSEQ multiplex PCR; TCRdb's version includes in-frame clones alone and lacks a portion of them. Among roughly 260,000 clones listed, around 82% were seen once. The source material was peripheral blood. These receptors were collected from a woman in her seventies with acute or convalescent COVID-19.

The CDR3 is CASSVGGQSNYGYTF. In DNA, the CDR3 is TGCGCCAGCAGCGTGGGAGGACAGTCTAACTATGGCTACACCTTC. The rearrangement links TRBV5-1 to TRBJ1-2; D is perhaps TRBD1 (6 bases). Germline V gene data show CDR1 as SGHRS and CDR2 as YFSETQ. V was shortened by 4 bases and J by 0 bases, with 13 bases between the two germline ends. This CDR3 is built from 15 residues.

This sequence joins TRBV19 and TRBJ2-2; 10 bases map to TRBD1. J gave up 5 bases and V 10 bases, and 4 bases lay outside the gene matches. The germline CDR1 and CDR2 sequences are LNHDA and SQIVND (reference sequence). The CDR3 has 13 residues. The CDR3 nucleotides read TGTGCCACCCGGGACAGGGGTACCGGGGAGCTGTTTTTT. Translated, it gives CATRDRGTGELFF.

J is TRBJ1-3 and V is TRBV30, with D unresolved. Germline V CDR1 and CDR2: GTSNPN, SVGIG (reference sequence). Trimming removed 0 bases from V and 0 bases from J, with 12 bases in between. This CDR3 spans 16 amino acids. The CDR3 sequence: CAWSVVWSSSGNTIYF. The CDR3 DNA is TGTGCCTGGAGTGTAGTTTGGAGTAGCTCTGGAAACACCATATATTTT.

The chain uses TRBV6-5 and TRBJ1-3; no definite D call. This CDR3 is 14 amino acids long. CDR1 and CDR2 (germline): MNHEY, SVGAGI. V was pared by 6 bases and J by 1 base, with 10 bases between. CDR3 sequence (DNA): TGTGCCAGCAGCGAGATGAGGTCTGGAAACACCATATATTTT. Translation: CASSEMRSGNTIYF.

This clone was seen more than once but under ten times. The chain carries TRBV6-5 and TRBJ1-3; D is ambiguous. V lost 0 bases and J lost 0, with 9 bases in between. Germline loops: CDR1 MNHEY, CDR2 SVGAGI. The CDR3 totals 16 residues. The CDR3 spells CASSYSQQFSGNTIYF. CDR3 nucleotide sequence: TGTGCCAGCAGTTACTCCCAACAGTTCTCTGGAAACACCATATATTTT.

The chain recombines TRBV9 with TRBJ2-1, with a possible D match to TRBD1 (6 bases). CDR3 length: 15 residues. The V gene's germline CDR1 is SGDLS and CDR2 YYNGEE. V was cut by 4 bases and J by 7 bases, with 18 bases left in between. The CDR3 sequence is CASSPGAGAENEQFF. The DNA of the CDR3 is TGTGCCAGCAGCCCAGGGGCAGGGGCCGAAAATGAGCAGTTCTTC.

The CDR3 nucleotides read TGCGCCAGCAGCTTGGTTCCCAGGGCGAACGAAAAACTGTTTTTT. Its protein product is CASSLVPRANEKLFF. This rearrangement joins TRBV5-1 to TRBJ1-4, with D maybe TRBD1 (5 bases). This CDR3 is 15 amino acids long. V lost 0 bases, J lost 8 bases, and 14 bases lay in between. Looked up from germline, CDR1 is SGHRS and CDR2 is YFSETQ.

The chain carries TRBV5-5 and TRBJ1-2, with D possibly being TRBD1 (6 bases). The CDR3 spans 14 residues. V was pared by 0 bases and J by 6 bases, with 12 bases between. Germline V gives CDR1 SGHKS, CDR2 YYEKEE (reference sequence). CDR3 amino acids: CASSLDSGADGYTF. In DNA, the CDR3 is TGTGCCAGCAGCTTGGATTCAGGGGCGGATGGCTACACCTTC. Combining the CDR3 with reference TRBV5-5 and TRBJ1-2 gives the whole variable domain DAGVTQSPTHLIKTRGQQVTLRCSPISGHKSVSWYQQVLGQGPQFIFQYYEKEERGRGNFPDRFSARQFPNYSSELNVNALLLGDSALYLCASSLDSGADGYTFGSGTRLTVV.

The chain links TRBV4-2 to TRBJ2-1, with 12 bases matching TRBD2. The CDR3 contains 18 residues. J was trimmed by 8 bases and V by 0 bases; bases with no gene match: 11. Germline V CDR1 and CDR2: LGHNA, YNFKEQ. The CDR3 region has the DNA TGTGCCAGCAGCCAAGAAGGGACTAGCGGGCCGTCACGGGATGAGCAGTTCTTC. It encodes CASSQEGTSGPSRDEQFF.

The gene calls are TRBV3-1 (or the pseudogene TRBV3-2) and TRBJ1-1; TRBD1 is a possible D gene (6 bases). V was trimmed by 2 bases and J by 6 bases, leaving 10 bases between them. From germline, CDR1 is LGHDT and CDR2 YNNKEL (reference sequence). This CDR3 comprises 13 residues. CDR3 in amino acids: CASSQPQGAEAFF. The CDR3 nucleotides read TGTGCCAGCAGCCAACCACAGGGCGCTGAAGCTTTCTTT.

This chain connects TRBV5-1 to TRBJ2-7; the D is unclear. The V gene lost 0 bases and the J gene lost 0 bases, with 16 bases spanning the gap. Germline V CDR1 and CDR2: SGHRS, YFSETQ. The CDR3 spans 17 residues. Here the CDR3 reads CASSLATSVKSSYEQYF. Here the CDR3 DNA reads TGCGCCAGCAGCTTGGCGACTTCGGTTAAAAGCTCCTACGAGCAGTACTTC.

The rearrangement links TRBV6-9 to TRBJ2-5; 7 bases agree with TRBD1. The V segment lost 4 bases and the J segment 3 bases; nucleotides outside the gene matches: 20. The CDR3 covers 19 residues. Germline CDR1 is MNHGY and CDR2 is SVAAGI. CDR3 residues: CASSLTPGTAGRAKETQYF. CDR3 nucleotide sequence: TGTGCCAGCAGTTTGACCCCCGGGACAGCCGGGCGGGCTAAAGAGACCCAGTACTTC.

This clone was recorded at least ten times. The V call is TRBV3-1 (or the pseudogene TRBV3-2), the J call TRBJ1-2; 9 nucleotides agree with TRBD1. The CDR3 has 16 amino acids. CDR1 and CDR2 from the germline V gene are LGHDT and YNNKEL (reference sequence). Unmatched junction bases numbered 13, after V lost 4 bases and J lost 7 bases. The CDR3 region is CASSRQGVVDGSGYTF. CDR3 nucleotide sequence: TGTGCCAGCAGCCGACAGGGGGTAGTTGATGGAAGTGGCTACACCTTC.

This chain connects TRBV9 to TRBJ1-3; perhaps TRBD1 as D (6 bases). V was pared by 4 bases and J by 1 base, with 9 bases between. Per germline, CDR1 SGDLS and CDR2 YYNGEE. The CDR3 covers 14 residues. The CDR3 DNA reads TGTGCCAGCAGCTTCAGGGGTTCTGGAAACACCATATATTTT. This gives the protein CASSFRGSGNTIYF.

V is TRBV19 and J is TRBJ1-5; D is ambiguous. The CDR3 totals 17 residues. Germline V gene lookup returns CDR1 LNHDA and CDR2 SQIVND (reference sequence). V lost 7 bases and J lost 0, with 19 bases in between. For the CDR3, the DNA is TGTGCCAGTACTATTCGGTGGGCATTTGATAGCAATCAGCCCCAGCATTTT. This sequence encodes CASTIRWAFDSNQPQHF.

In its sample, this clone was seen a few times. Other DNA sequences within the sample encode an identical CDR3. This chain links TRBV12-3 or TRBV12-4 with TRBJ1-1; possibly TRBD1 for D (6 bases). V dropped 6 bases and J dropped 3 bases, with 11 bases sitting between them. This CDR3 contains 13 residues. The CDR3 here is CASSLNRDTEAFF. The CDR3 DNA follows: TGTGCCAGCAGCCTTAACAGGGACACTGAAGCTTTCTTT.

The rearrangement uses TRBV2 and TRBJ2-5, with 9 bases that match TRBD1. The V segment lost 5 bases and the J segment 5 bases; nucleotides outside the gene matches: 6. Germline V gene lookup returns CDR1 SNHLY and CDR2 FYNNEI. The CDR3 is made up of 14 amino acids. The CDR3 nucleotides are TGTGCCAGCAGTCAACAGGGGGCGGAGGAGACCCAGTACTTC. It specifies CASSQQGAEETQYF.

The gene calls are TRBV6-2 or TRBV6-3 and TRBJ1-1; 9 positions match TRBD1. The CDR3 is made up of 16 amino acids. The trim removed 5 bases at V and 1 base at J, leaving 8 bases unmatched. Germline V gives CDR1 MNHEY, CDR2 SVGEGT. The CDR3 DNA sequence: TGTGCCAGCAGTCGTCCTCCACAGGGGGCGAACACTGAAGCTTTCTTT. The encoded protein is CASSRPPQGANTEAFF.

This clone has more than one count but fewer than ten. The CDR3 spells CAISETGPNYTF. The CDR3 coding sequence is TGTGCCATCAGTGAGACAGGACCCAACTACACCTTC. This rearrangement joins TRBV10-3 to TRBJ1-2; D is possibly TRBD1 (5 bases). V lost 2 bases to trimming and J lost 10 bases, with 11 bases between them. The CDR3 is 12 residues long. Germline assignment: CDR1 ENHRY and CDR2 SYGVKD.

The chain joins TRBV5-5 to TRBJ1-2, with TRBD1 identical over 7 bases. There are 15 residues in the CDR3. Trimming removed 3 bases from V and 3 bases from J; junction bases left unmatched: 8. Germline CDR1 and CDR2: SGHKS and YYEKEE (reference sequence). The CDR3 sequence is CASSSGQRIYYGYTF. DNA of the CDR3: TGTGCCAGCAGCTCGGGACAGCGAATTTACTATGGCTACACCTTC.

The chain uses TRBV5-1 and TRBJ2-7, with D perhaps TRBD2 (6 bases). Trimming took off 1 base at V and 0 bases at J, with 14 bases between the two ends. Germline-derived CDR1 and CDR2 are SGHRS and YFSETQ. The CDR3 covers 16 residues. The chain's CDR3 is CASSLNTGRSSYEQYF. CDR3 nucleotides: TGCGCCAGCAGCTTGAACACGGGGAGGAGCTCCTACGAGCAGTACTTC.

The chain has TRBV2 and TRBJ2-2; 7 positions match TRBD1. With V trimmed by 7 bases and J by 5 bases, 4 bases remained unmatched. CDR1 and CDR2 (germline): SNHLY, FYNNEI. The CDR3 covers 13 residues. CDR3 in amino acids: CASTAQGTGELFF. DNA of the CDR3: TGTGCCAGCACCGCACAGGGGACCGGGGAGCTGTTTTTT.

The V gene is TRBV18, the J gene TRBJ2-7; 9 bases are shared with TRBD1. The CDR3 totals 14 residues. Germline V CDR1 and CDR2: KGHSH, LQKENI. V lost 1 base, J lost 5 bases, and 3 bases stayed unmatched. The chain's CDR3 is CASSPRQGVDEQYF. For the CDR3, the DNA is TGTGCCAGCTCACCACGACAGGGGGTGGACGAGCAGTACTTC.

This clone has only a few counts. The CDR3 reads CASSEGDRVFYEQYF. CDR3 nucleotide sequence: TGTGCCAGCAGTGAAGGGGACAGGGTTTTCTACGAGCAGTACTTC. The chain carries TRBV6-1 and TRBJ2-7, with TRBD1 identical over 9 bases. J was trimmed by 3 bases and V by 1 base; bases with no gene match: 4. From germline, CDR1 is MNHNS and CDR2 SASEGT. This CDR3 contains 15 residues.

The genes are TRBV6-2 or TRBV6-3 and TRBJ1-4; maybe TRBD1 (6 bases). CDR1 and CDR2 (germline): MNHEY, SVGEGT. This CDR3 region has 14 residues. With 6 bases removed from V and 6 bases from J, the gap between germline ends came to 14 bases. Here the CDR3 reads CASSGDTSYEKLFF. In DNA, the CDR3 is TGTGCCAGCAGCGGGGACACCTCGTATGAAAAACTGTTTTTT.

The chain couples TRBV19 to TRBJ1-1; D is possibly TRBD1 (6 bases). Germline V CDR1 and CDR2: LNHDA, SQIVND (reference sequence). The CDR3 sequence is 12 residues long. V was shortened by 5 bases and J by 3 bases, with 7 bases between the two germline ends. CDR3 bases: TGTGCCAGTAGTCGACAGGACACTGAAGCTTTCTTT. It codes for CASSRQDTEAFF.

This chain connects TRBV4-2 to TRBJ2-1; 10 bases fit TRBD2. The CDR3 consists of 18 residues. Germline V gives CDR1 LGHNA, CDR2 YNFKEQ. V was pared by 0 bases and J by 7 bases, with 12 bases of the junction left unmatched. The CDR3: CASSQDQGTSAGRNEQFF. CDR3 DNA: TGTGCCAGCAGCCAAGATCAGGGGACTAGCGCCGGGAGGAATGAGCAGTTCTTC.